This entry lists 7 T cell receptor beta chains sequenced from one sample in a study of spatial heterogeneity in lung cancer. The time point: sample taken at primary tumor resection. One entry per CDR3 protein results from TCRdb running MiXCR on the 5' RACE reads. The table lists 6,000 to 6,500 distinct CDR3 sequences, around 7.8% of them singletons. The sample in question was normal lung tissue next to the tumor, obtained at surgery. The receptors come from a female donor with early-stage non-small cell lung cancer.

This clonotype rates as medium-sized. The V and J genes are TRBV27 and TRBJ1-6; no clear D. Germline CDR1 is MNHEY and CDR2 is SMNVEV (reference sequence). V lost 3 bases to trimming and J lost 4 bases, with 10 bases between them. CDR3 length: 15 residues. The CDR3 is CASSFGWAYNSPLHF. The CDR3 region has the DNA TGTGCCAGCAGTTTTGGGTGGGCGTATAATTCACCCCTCCACTTT.

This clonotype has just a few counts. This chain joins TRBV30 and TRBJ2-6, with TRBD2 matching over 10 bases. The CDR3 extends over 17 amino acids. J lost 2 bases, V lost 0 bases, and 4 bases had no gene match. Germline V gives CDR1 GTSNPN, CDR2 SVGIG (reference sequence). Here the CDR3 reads CAWSVQAGGPGANVLTF. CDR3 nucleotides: TGTGCCTGGAGTGTACAAGCGGGGGGGCCTGGGGCCAACGTCCTGACTTTC.

The CDR3 loop is CASSSRDRGPGNEQYF. As DNA, the CDR3 is TGTGCCAGCAGCTCCCGGGACAGGGGGCCAGGTAACGAGCAGTACTTC. The genes are TRBV5-4 and TRBJ2-7, with TRBD1 matching over 12 bases. Losses at the gene ends were 3 bases for V and 5 bases for J; bases not matched to a gene: 9. Per the germline V gene, CDR1 is SGHNT and CDR2 is YYREEE (reference sequence). The CDR3 length is 16 residues.

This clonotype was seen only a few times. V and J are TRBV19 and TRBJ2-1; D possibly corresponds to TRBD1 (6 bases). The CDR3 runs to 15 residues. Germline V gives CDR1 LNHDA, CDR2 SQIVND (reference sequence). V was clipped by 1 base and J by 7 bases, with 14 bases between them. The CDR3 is CASSIGLLGGNEQFF. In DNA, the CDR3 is TGTGCCAGTAGTATAGGGCTCCTAGGGGGAAATGAGCAGTTCTTC.

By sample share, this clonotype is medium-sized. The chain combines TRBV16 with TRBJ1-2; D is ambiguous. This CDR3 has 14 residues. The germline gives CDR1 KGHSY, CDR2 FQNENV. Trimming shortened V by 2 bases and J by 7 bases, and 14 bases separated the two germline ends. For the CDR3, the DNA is TGTGCCAGCAGCCAAATCCGGGAACGGGTTGGCTACACCTTC. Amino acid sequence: CASSQIRERVGYTF.

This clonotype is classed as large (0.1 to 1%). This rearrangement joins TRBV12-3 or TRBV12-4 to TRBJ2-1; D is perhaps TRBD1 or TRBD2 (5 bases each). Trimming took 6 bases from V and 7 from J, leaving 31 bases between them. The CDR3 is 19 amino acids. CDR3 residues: CASSPVSSYGTTLRNEQFF. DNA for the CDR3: TGTGCCAGCAGCCCGGTTTCCTCCTATGGGACCACCTTAAGAAATGAGCAGTTCTTC.

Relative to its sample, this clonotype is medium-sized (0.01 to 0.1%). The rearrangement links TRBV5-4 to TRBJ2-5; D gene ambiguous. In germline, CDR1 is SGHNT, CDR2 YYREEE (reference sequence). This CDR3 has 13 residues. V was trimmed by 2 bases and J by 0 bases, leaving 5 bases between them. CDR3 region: CASSLANQETQYF. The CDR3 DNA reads TGTGCCAGCAGCTTAGCCAACCAAGAGACCCAGTACTTC.